A single sample gave rise to the 18 T cell receptor beta chains below, sequenced in a study of blood T cell repertoires in COVID-19 (dated by TCRdb to 2020 to 2021). Preparation of the library involved the immunoSEQ multiplex PCR assay. Sourced from immuneACCESS, this table was stored by TCRdb with only in-frame sequences that have V and J called. A share of the clones is absent; for the studies checked, an unresolved V gene accounts for under half, and the remainder has no known explanation. Across this sample there are approximately 310,000 clones, with 85% seen only once. The ten largest clones capture about 1.9% of the sample. Input material: PBMCs or T cells enriched from blood (not recorded which). These receptors were obtained from a woman aged 25 to 45 who had been exposed to COVID-19.

The V call is TRBV7-2, the J call TRBJ1-3; the D gene is possibly TRBD1 (6 bases). The CDR3 is 14 residues long. Trimming took off 2 bases at V and 3 bases at J, with 8 bases between the two ends. The germline V gene encodes CDR1 SGHTA and CDR2 FQGNSA. Here the CDR3 reads CASSLKGGGNTIYF. The CDR3 coding sequence is TGTGCCAGCAGCTTAAAAGGGGGTGGAAACACCATATATTTT.

The chain employs TRBV28 and TRBJ1-6; D possibly corresponds to TRBD1 (5 bases). The CDR3 covers 17 residues. Germline CDR1 MDHEN, CDR2 SYDVKM. V was cut by 5 bases and J by 4 bases, with 18 bases left in between. This CDR3 reads CASSPVSVGGYNSPLHF. In DNA, the CDR3 is TGTGCCAGCAGTCCAGTTTCTGTCGGGGGATATAATTCACCCCTCCACTTT.

Comment on this clone: Other DNA variants within this sample encode the same CDR3. The rearrangement links TRBV7-9 to TRBJ1-1; D uncertain. Germline-derived CDR1 and CDR2 are SEHNR and FQNEAQ (reference sequence). There are 13 residues in the CDR3. Trimming shortened V by 0 bases and J by 3 bases, and 5 bases separated the two germline ends. The CDR3 coding sequence is TGTGCCAGCAGCTTAGCCGGTGACACTGAAGCTTTCTTT. Translated, it gives CASSLAGDTEAFF.

The V and J genes are TRBV20-1 and TRBJ1-2; the D gene is possibly TRBD1 (6 bases). V lost 3 bases and J 7 bases, leaving 30 bases between the germline ends. The germline gives CDR1 DFQATT, CDR2 SNEGSKA (reference sequence). The length of the CDR3 is 18 residues. CDR3 residues: CSASGTGRGMDHEGGYTF. The CDR3 DNA reads TGCAGTGCTAGTGGTACAGGGAGGGGGATGGATCATGAGGGTGGCTACACCTTC.

V usage is TRBV28 and J usage is TRBJ1-2; 10 bases map to TRBD1. Germline CDR1 reads MDHEN; CDR2 reads SYDVKM. Trimming took 3 bases from V and 8 from J; bases not matched to a gene: 12. This CDR3 has 16 residues. Here the CDR3 DNA reads TGTGCCAGCAGTTTCTCCGGGACAGGGGAAGGTTTCGGCTACACCTTC. Residues: CASSFSGTGEGFGYTF.

V usage is TRBV29-1 and J usage is TRBJ2-6; TRBD1 might be the D (5 bases). The germline V gene encodes CDR1 SQVTM and CDR2 ANQGSEA. Trimming shortened V by 6 bases and J by 0 bases, and 9 bases separated the two germline ends. This CDR3 has 14 amino acids. CDR3 sequence reads: CSVTVSSGANVLTF. CDR3 DNA: TGCAGCGTGACAGTTAGCTCTGGGGCCAACGTCCTGACTTTC.

The rearrangement joins TRBV5-4 to TRBJ2-1, with D perhaps matching TRBD1 (6 bases). The CDR3 has 16 residues. The V gene's germline CDR1 is SGHNT and CDR2 YYREEE (reference sequence). The V gene lost 0 bases and the J gene lost 0 bases, with 10 bases spanning the gap. CDR3 DNA sequence: TGTGCCAGCAGCTTGGATGGACAGAGCTCCTACAATGAGCAGTTCTTC. This sequence encodes CASSLDGQSSYNEQFF.

The chain links TRBV3-1 (or the pseudogene TRBV3-2) to TRBJ1-2, with a weak D call TRBD1 (5 bases). Looked up from germline, CDR1 is LGHDT and CDR2 is YNNKEL (reference sequence). This CDR3 is built from 11 residues. The V and J ends lost 6 bases and 5 bases respectively, with 7 bases between them. CDR3 sequence reads: CASSGAYGYTF. The DNA for the CDR3 is TGTGCCAGCAGTGGGGCTTATGGCTACACCTTC.

The chain uses TRBV9 and TRBJ2-2; D unclear. The germline V and J ends were trimmed by 2 bases and 6 bases, with 11 bases remaining between them. Germline V CDR1 and CDR2: SGDLS, YYNGEE. CDR3 length: 14 amino acids. The CDR3 reads CASSVLYSSGELFF. The CDR3 nucleotides read TGTGCCAGCAGCGTTTTGTACAGTTCCGGGGAGCTGTTTTTT.

This clone has a single count. The chain joins TRBV6-5 to TRBJ2-7, with TRBD1 identical over 9 bases. Losses at the gene ends were 6 bases for V and 3 bases for J; bases not matched to a gene: 6. Germline V CDR1 and CDR2: MNHEY, SVGAGI. CDR3 length: 14 amino acids. CDR3 in amino acids: CASSTDRGGYEQYF. CDR3 nucleotide sequence: TGTGCCAGCAGCACGGACAGGGGTGGCTACGAGCAGTACTTC.

The chain combines TRBV7-3 with TRBJ2-2, with 7 bases lining up with TRBD2. The CDR3 covers 17 residues. J was trimmed by 5 bases and V by 5 bases; bases with no gene match: 14. Germline V lookup: CDR1 SGHTA, CDR2 FQGTGA. This chain's CDR3 is CASSRGTGGRQTGELFF. In DNA form, the CDR3 reads TGTGCCAGCAGCCGTGGGACGGGCGGGAGACAGACCGGGGAGCTGTTTTTT.

The rearrangement joins TRBV7-9 to TRBJ1-6; TRBD1 matches at 11 bases. The CDR3 extends over 15 amino acids. The germline gives CDR1 SEHNR, CDR2 FQNEAQ (reference sequence). With V trimmed by 2 bases and J by 8 bases, 2 bases remained unmatched. The CDR3 nucleotides read TGTGCCAGCAGCTTATCGGGACAGGGGGATTCACCCCTCCACTTT. Translated: CASSLSGQGDSPLHF.

The chain is built from TRBV4-1 and TRBJ1-1; no firm D call. CDR3 length equals 16 residues. Germline CDR1 and CDR2: MGHRA and YSYEKL. V lost 1 base to trimming and J lost 3 bases, with 15 bases between them. The CDR3 region has the DNA TGCGCCAGCAGCCAAGTTCAATCCGCCGGGTACACTGAAGCTTTCTTT. Its protein is CASSQVQSAGYTEAFF.

The V gene is TRBV5-4, the J gene TRBJ2-2; 9 bases are a match to TRBD2. V lost 0 bases to trimming and J lost 5 bases; unmatched junction nucleotides: 5. Germline CDR1 is SGHNT and CDR2 is YYREEE (reference sequence). The CDR3 sequence is 16 residues long. As DNA, the CDR3 is TGTGCCAGCAGCTTGGGTCTAGCGGGATCAACCGGGGAGCTGTTTTTT. Translated, it gives CASSLGLAGSTGELFF.

The chain is built from TRBV5-8 and TRBJ2-3; D gene ambiguous. V was cut by 0 bases and J by 0 bases, with 11 bases left in between. The CDR3 has 16 amino acids. The V gene's germline CDR1 is SGHTS and CDR2 YDEGEE. Written as DNA, the CDR3 is TGTGCCAGCAGCTTGGTCTCGCGGCCCAGCACAGATACGCAGTATTTT. This translates into CASSLVSRPSTDTQYF.

CDR3 residues: CASSKDSSGNTIYF. DNA of the CDR3: TGTGCCAGTAGTAAGGACAGCTCTGGAAACACCATATATTTT. This chain uses TRBV19 with TRBJ1-3; weak D call: TRBD1 (6 bases). V dropped 4 bases and J dropped 0 bases, with 7 bases sitting between them. The CDR3 is 14 amino acids. Per the germline V gene, CDR1 is LNHDA and CDR2 is SQIVND (reference sequence).

The chain recombines TRBV5-6 with TRBJ1-5; D might be TRBD1 (6 bases). This CDR3 has 15 amino acids. V was clipped by 0 bases and J by 7 bases, with 14 bases between them. In germline, CDR1 is SGHDT, CDR2 YYEEEE. Written as DNA, the CDR3 is TGTGCCAGCAGCTTGGGAGGGGGGGCCAGGCAGCCCCAGCATTTT. Protein: CASSLGGGARQPQHF. The full variable domain, with the rest looked up from reference TRBV5-6 and TRBJ1-5, is DAGVTQSPTHLIKTRGQQVTLRCSPKSGHDTVSWYQQALGQGPQFIFQYYEEEERQRGNFPDRFSGHQFPNYSSELNVNALLLGDSALYLCASSLGGGARQPQHFGDGTRLSIL.

The chain links TRBV7-2 to TRBJ1-2, with 7 bases fitting TRBD1. Trimming removed 3 bases from V and 6 bases from J; junction bases left unmatched: 4. Germline-derived CDR1 and CDR2 are SGHTA and FQGNSA. The CDR3 consists of 13 residues. The CDR3, as DNA: TGTGCCAGCAGCTTGTGGCAGGGGGATGGCTACACCTTC. This sequence encodes CASSLWQGDGYTF.